One and the same sample provided the 23 T cell receptor beta chains below, sequenced in a study of cytomegalovirus exposure and HLA in healthy donors. Primers for the PCR totalled 60 Vbeta and 13 Jbeta. Using immunoSEQ multiplex PCR, the repertoire was profiled, and TCRdb retains in-frame clones only, with some absent. The sample data list about 190,000 clones. Sequenced sample: PBMCs. The source of these receptors is a man aged 25 to 40 in good health and CMV-seronegative.

The chain joins TRBV5-6 to TRBJ2-2; D is undetermined. CDR3 size: 16 residues. With 0 bases removed from V and 4 bases from J, the gap between germline ends came to 13 bases. The germline V gene has CDR1 SGHDT and CDR2 YYEEEE. The CDR3 DNA sequence: TGTGCCAGCAGCTTGGCGTACAGTACCGGCACCGGGGAGCTGTTTTTT. Its translation: CASSLAYSTGTGELFF.

The chain recombines TRBV29-1 with TRBJ1-1; 10 bases match TRBD1. Germline-derived CDR1 and CDR2 are SQVTM and ANQGSEA. The length of the CDR3 is 15 residues. J gave up 0 bases and V 5 bases, and 6 bases lay outside the gene matches. In nucleotides, the CDR3 is TGCAGCGTTCCTGGACAGGGGGTGGTGAACACTGAAGCTTTCTTT. Its protein is CSVPGQGVVNTEAFF.

V usage is TRBV18 and J usage is TRBJ2-3; a possible D gene is TRBD2 (5 bases). Germline values: CDR1 KGHSH, CDR2 LQKENI. The CDR3 length is 15 residues. V lost 2 bases to trimming and J lost 1 base, with 10 bases between them. The DNA of the CDR3 is TGTGCCAGCTCACCAGGACTGGTGGGCACAGATACGCAGTATTTT. This encodes CASSPGLVGTDTQYF.

The chain employs TRBV7-9 and TRBJ2-7; 7 positions match TRBD1. Germline loops: CDR1 SEHNR, CDR2 FQNEAQ (reference sequence). Trimming cost V 5 bases and J 2 bases; bases outside gene matches: 6. The CDR3 spans 14 residues. The CDR3 here is CASSIGQEAYEQYF. DNA for the CDR3: TGTGCCAGCAGCATCGGACAGGAGGCCTACGAGCAGTACTTC.

V and J are TRBV6-6 and TRBJ1-3; D is perhaps TRBD1 (5 bases). The germline V and J ends were trimmed by 3 bases and 4 bases, with 10 bases remaining between them. The CDR3 is made up of 14 amino acids. The germline gives CDR1 MNHNY, CDR2 SVGAGI (reference sequence). CDR3 amino acids: CASSYTGGGNTIYF. In DNA, the CDR3 is TGTGCCAGCAGTTATACGGGGGGAGGAAACACCATATATTTT.

The chain is built from TRBV9 and TRBJ2-3, with 8 nucleotides matching TRBD1. The CDR3 consists of 16 residues. The germline V gene has CDR1 SGDLS and CDR2 YYNGEE. The trim removed 3 bases at V and 2 bases at J, leaving 8 bases unmatched. The CDR3 sequence: CASSAFHRGSTDTQYF. The DNA for the CDR3 is TGTGCCAGCAGCGCCTTTCACAGGGGGTCCACAGATACGCAGTATTTT. Together with reference TRBV9 and TRBJ2-3, the CDR3 gives the full variable domain: DSGVTQTPKHLITATGQRVTLRCSPRSGDLSVYWYQQSLDQGLQFLIQYYNGEERAKGNILERFSAQQFPDLHSELNLSSLELGDSALYFCASSAFHRGSTDTQYFGPGTRLTVL.

The J gene is TRBJ1-2, the V gene TRBV9; 8 bases match TRBD1. CDR1 is SGDLS, CDR2 YYNGEE, per germline. Unmatched junction bases numbered 17, after V lost 5 bases and J lost 5 bases. CDR3 length: 17 amino acids. The CDR3 bases are TGTGCCAGCAGTGCAGGGGGCGCCCCTACCTATGGGTATGGCTACACCTTC. Translated, it gives CASSAGGAPTYGYGYTF.

The chain combines TRBV12-5 with TRBJ1-5; possible D gene TRBD1, 6 bases. The CDR3 has 14 amino acids. V was cut by 7 bases and J by 1 base, with 11 bases left in between. CDR1 is LGHNT and CDR2 is FRNRAP in the germline V gene. The CDR3, as DNA: TGTGCTAGTGCTCTGGACAGCAGCAATCAGCCCCAGCATTTT. Protein: CASALDSSNQPQHF.

V and J are TRBV18 and TRBJ2-5; tentative D call: TRBD1 (5 bases). This CDR3 is 15 amino acids long. CDR1 is KGHSH, CDR2 LQKENI, per germline. V gave up 0 bases and J gave up 1 base, with 9 bases separating them. The CDR3 loop reads CASSPPSGSQETQYF. DNA of the CDR3: TGTGCCAGCTCACCACCCTCAGGGTCCCAAGAGACCCAGTACTTC.

V is TRBV28 and J is TRBJ2-1; tentative D call: TRBD2 (7 bases). Deletions cut 2 bases from V and 4 bases from J, with 9 bases between. Germline lookup yields CDR1 MDHEN and CDR2 SYDVKM. This CDR3 has 14 residues. The CDR3 protein is CASSLAGAYNEQFF. The CDR3 DNA follows: TGTGCCAGCAGTTTAGCGGGGGCTTACAATGAGCAGTTCTTC. Full variable domain (remainder filled in from reference TRBV28 and TRBJ2-1): DVKVTQSSRYLVKRTGEKVFLECVQDMDHENMFWYRQDPGLGLRLIYFSYDVKMKEKGDIPEGYSVSREKKERFSLILESASTNQTSMYLCASSLAGAYNEQFFGPGTRLTVL.

J is TRBJ2-7 and V is TRBV5-4; D perhaps matches TRBD2 (5 bases). Trimming shortened V by 2 bases and J by 0 bases, and 9 bases separated the two germline ends. The CDR3 sequence is 14 residues long. Germline values: CDR1 SGHNT, CDR2 YYREEE (reference sequence). CDR3 loop: CASSFGGGSYEQYF. CDR3 in DNA: TGTGCCAGCAGCTTCGGCGGAGGCTCCTACGAGCAGTACTTC.

The V call is TRBV10-2, the J call TRBJ1-5; possible D gene TRBD1, 5 bases. CDR3 size: 14 residues. V shed 4 bases and J shed 5 bases, with 12 bases lying between them. Germline V gene data show CDR1 as WSHSY and CDR2 as SAAADI. CDR3 sequence reads: CASSATDRDQPQHF. DNA for the CDR3: TGCGCCAGCAGTGCCACCGACAGAGATCAGCCCCAGCATTTT.

This rearrangement joins TRBV27 to TRBJ1-2; D possibly corresponds to TRBD1 (6 bases). CDR1 is MNHEY and CDR2 is SMNVEV in the germline V gene (reference sequence). Trimming removed 0 bases at V and 4 bases at J, with 9 bases between. The CDR3 consists of 14 residues. The CDR3 DNA reads as TGTGCCAGCAGTTTATCAACAGGGATCTATGGCTACACCTTC. It is translated as CASSLSTGIYGYTF.

Worth noting for this clone: Other nucleotide sequences from this sample produce the same CDR3. The chain is built from TRBV13 and TRBJ1-2; D may be TRBD1 (5 bases). Germline-derived CDR1 and CDR2 are PRHDT and FYEKMQ (reference sequence). V was clipped by 1 base and J by 2 bases, with 11 bases between them. This CDR3 is 15 amino acids long. The CDR3 DNA follows: TGTGCCAGCAGCTTAGAGGCGGGGCCAAACTATGGCTACACCTTC. It specifies CASSLEAGPNYGYTF.

The genes are TRBV28 and TRBJ2-3; maybe TRBD2 (5 bases). Germline CDR1 is MDHEN and CDR2 is SYDVKM. V was shortened by 5 bases and J by 2 bases, with 14 bases between the two germline ends. This CDR3 has 15 amino acids. CDR3 loop: CASSPLGLYTDTQYF. CDR3 coding DNA: TGTGCCAGCAGTCCCCTTGGACTGTACACAGATACGCAGTATTTT.

This chain uses TRBV18 with TRBJ1-4, with D tentatively TRBD1 (6 bases). The germline CDR1 and CDR2 sequences are KGHSH and LQKENI. Trimming removed 3 bases at V and 4 bases at J, with 12 bases between. CDR3 length: 15 amino acids. The CDR3 loop is CASSPEDSHNEKLFF. The CDR3 bases are TGTGCCAGCTCACCGGAGGACAGTCATAATGAAAAACTGTTTTTT.

The chain recombines TRBV18 with TRBJ1-1; D possibly corresponds to TRBD1 (6 bases). V was trimmed by 2 bases and J by 5 bases, leaving 18 bases between them. The CDR3 is 16 amino acids. Germline V gene sequence: CDR1 KGHSH, CDR2 LQKENI. CDR3 sequence reads: CASSPTPQGGWTEAFF. The CDR3, as DNA: TGTGCCAGCTCACCAACGCCACAGGGTGGATGGACTGAAGCTTTCTTT.

The rearrangement joins TRBV4-1 to TRBJ2-2; 7 bases fit TRBD2. CDR3 length equals 17 residues. Germline V gene lookup returns CDR1 MGHRA and CDR2 YSYEKL. V trimming: 0 bases; J trimming: 6 bases; junction bases outside the gene matches: 10. CDR3 protein: CASSQDWLAAFPGELFF. The CDR3 nucleotides read TGCGCCAGCAGCCAAGATTGGCTAGCGGCTTTTCCCGGGGAGCTGTTTTTT.

The chain employs TRBV2 and TRBJ2-7; D is perhaps TRBD2 (7 bases). V was pared by 7 bases and J by 7 bases, with 17 bases between. The CDR3 spans 13 residues. Per germline, CDR1 SNHLY and CDR2 FYNNEI. The CDR3 DNA reads TGTGCCAGCAATTTACAGGGAGCGGGGGAGCAGTACTTC. Translation: CASNLQGAGEQYF.

V is TRBV4-1 and J is TRBJ2-7, with TRBD1 matching 9 bases. CDR1 and CDR2 from the germline V gene are MGHRA and YSYEKL. The CDR3 is 14 residues long. Trimming removed 3 bases from V and 5 bases from J; junction bases left unmatched: 5. CDR3 coding DNA: TGCGCCAGCAGCCAGTGGGACAGGGCCCACGAGCAGTACTTC. This sequence encodes CASSQWDRAHEQYF.

J is TRBJ2-5 and V is TRBV5-1; the D gene is possibly TRBD2 (6 bases). CDR3 length: 15 amino acids. Germline CDR1 reads SGHRS; CDR2 reads YFSETQ. V was shortened by 3 bases and J by 5 bases, with 17 bases between the two germline ends. The CDR3 is CASSYHGGEGETQYF. The CDR3 DNA reads TGCGCCAGCAGCTACCATGGAGGGGAAGGCGAGACCCAGTACTTC.

This chain connects TRBV7-9 to TRBJ2-5; D might be TRBD2 (5 bases). The DNA end lines up better with TRBJ2-7; the J call may be wrong. This CDR3 is 15 amino acids long. The germline V gene encodes CDR1 SEHNR and CDR2 FQNEAQ (reference sequence). This CDR3 reads CASSPGGPPVYEQYF. Written as DNA, the CDR3 is TGTGCCAGCAGCCCGGGCGGGCCTCCCGTATACGAGCAGTACTTC.

This rearrangement joins TRBV29-1 to TRBJ1-1; D ambiguous. The CDR3 has 12 residues. Trimming removed 6 bases from V and 4 bases from J, with 12 bases in between. Per germline, CDR1 SQVTM and CDR2 ANQGSEA. CDR3 DNA: TGCAGCGTCGCCCAAGAGGGCACTGAAGCTTTCTTT. This codes for CSVAQEGTEAFF.